The rows below give T cell receptor beta chains drawn from one sample of a study of shared clonotypes between healthy human individuals. Generated by immunoSEQ multiplex PCR, the TCRdb table keeps only in-frame clones and is missing some. The sample consists of 1,500,000 or so clones, roughly 95% of them appearing once. Sequenced sample: naive CD4+ T cells sorted from blood. The origin of the receptors is a man aged 30-40 years in good health. The CDR3 runs from the conserved cysteine through the conserved F or W. D genes are given only for firm matches. Clone sizes are given selectively: once, few, many, or a class where the clone is expanded.

>TRBD1|TRBJ2-5|NA|TRBV7-7
TGTGCTAGCAGCGCCGGACAGGGGACGGAGACCCAGTACTTC
CASSAGQGTETQYF
>NA|TRBJ2-7|NA|TRBV21-1
TGTGCCAGCAGCAAGGGCAGCCACGAGCAGTACTTC
CASSKGSHEQYF
>NA|TRBJ2-4|NA|TRBV7-9
TGTGCCAGCAGCTCCCCCCCCCAGGAGCGAGCCAAAAACATTCAGTACTTC
CASSSPPQERAKNIQYF
>NA|TRBJ2-7|NA|TRBV20-1
TGCAGTGCTAGGAGTCACGAGCAGTACTTC
CSARSHEQYF
>NA|TRBJ2-7|NA|TRBV5-1
TGCGCCAGCAGCCTGGGACTCTACGAGCAGTACTTC
CASSLGLYEQYF
>NA|TRBJ2-2|NA|TRBV19
TGTGCCAGTAGTATCAAGGGCTCCGGGGAGCTGTTTTTT
CASSIKGSGELFF
>TRBD1|TRBJ2-1|NA|TRBV18
TGTGCCAGCTCACCAAGGACAGGTGGCTACAATGAGCAGTTCTTC
CASSPRTGGYNEQFF
>NA|TRBJ1-1|NA|TRBV28
TGTGCCAGCAGTTTAACATGGACGGCTGATTGGGAAGCTTTCTTT
CASSLTWTADWEAFF
>TRBD2|TRBJ2-1|NA|TRBV5-5
TGTGCCAGCTTCATAGCGGGAGTTCGGATCAATGAGCAGTTCTTC
CASFIAGVRINEQFF
>NA|TRBJ1-5|NA|TRBV18
TGTGCCAGCTCACCGACGACGGATAGCAATCAGCCCCAGCATTTT
CASSPTTDSNQPQHF
>NA|TRBJ1-1|NA|TRBV28
TGTGCCAGCATGCCTGAGAACACTGAAGCTTTCTTT
CASMPENTEAFF
>NA|TRBJ2-7|NA|TRBV14
TGTGCCAGCAGCCCAAGTTGGTACGAGCAGTACTTC
CASSPSWYEQYF
>NA|TRBJ1-5|NA|TRBV6-1
TGTGCCAGCAGTGAAGTCCACCAGGGCGGAAGCAATCAGCCCCAGCATTTT
CASSEVHQGGSNQPQHF
>NA|TRBJ2-2|NA|TRBV5-1
TGCGCCAGCAGTCGTAACGGAGGGATAAACACCGGGGAGCTGTTTTTT
CASSRNGGINTGELFF
>TRBD2|TRBJ2-1|NA|TRBV28
TGTGCCAGCAAGGTCGCAGGTCTAGCGGAACCCGAGCAGTTCTTC
CASKVAGLAEPEQFF
>NA|TRBJ2-1|once|TRBV4-2
TGTGCCAGCAGCTTCCGGACCCGCAATGAGCAGTTCTTC
CASSFRTRNEQFF
>TRBD2|TRBJ2-7|NA|TRBV11-3
TGTGCCAGCAGCCCAGGGACTAGCGGGAGCAACGACTACGAGCAGTACTTC
CASSPGTSGSNDYEQYF
>NA|TRBJ2-6|NA|TRBV6-5
TGTGCCAGCAAGGAGGTTGGGGCCAACGTCCTGACTTTC
CASKEVGANVLTF
>NA|TRBJ2-2|NA|TRBV6-1
TGTGCCAGCAGTGGAATGGCGGGTTACACCGGGGAGCTGTTTTTT
CASSGMAGYTGELFF
>NA|TRBJ2-7|NA|TRBV5-5
TGTGCCAGCAGCTTGGTTTTTCGGCAGGAGGCCTACGAGCAGTACTTC
CASSLVFRQEAYEQYF
>TRBD1|TRBJ2-7|NA|TRBV28
TGTGCCAGCACCCCATCGGGACAGAGCTCCTACGAGCAGTACTTC
CASTPSGQSSYEQYF
>NA|TRBJ1-1|NA|TRBV7-6
TGTGCCAGCAGCTTAGAGGTGAACACTGAAGCTTTCTTT
CASSLEVNTEAFF
>TRBD1|TRBJ1-5|NA|TRBV27
TGTGCCAGCAGTCTATTGGGACAGTTCAATCAGCCCCAGCATTTT
CASSLLGQFNQPQHF
>NA|TRBJ2-2|NA|TRBV7-9
TGTGCCAGCAGCTTATGGCAGGATTCCACCGGGGAGCTGTTTTTT
CASSLWQDSTGELFF
>TRBD1|TRBJ1-5|NA|TRBV6-1
TGTGCCAGCAGTAACAGGGGTAGCAATCAGCCCCAGCATTTT
CASSNRGSNQPQHF
>TRBD1|TRBJ2-3|NA|TRBV5-5
TGTGCCAGCAGCCCCCGACAGGGGGGCACAGATACGCAGTATTTT
CASSPRQGGTDTQYF
>NA|TRBJ2-7|NA|TRBV2
TGTGCCAGCAGCAAGGGCCGGGGGTTCGGGTACGAGCAGTACTTC
CASSKGRGFGYEQYF
>NA|TRBJ2-5|NA|TRBV5-1
TGCGCCAGCAGCTTGGCCCTTAGGGGAGGAGAGACCCAGTACTTC
CASSLALRGGETQYF
>NA|TRBJ1-5|NA|TRBV5-1
TGCGCCAGCAGCGAGCAGTATAGAGGCAGCCTGAATCAGCCCCAGCATTTT
CASSEQYRGSLNQPQHF
>NA|TRBJ1-5|few|TRBV6-6
TGTGCCAGCAGTTACTCTAGCAATCAGCCCCAGCATTTT
CASSYSSNQPQHF
>TRBD2|TRBJ2-1|NA|TRBV9
TGTGCCAGCAGCGTAGACCTAGCGGGGTCGTACAATGAGCAGTTCTTC
CASSVDLAGSYNEQFF
>NA|TRBJ2-3|NA|TRBV27
TGTGCCAGCAGTTTATCGGGGGCTAGGACAGATACGCAGTATTTT
CASSLSGARTDTQYF
>TRBD2|TRBJ2-3|NA|TRBV18
TGTGCCACCCTCCACGGGAGGGATAGGACAGATACGCAGTATTTT
CATLHGRDRTDTQYF
>TRBD1|TRBJ1-2|NA|TRBV30
TGTGCCTGGAAGATACAGGGGGCATATGGCTACACCTTC
CAWKIQGAYGYTF
>NA|TRBJ2-1|NA|TRBV10-2
TGCGCCAGCAGTGAGTGGGGCGTGAGCTCCTACAATGAGCAGTTCTTC
CASSEWGVSSYNEQFF
>NA|TRBJ2-3|NA|TRBV18
TGTGCCAGCTCACCATTACAGAAGACTAGCACAGATACGCAGTATTTT
CASSPLQKTSTDTQYF
>NA|TRBJ2-4|NA|TRBV28
TGTGCCAGCACCGCTTTCCAGGGAATAGCCAAAAACATTCAGTACTTC
CASTAFQGIAKNIQYF
>NA|TRBJ2-7|NA|TRBV29-1
TGCAGCGCCGTGAAAGGGTGGGGAGATGAGCAGTACTTC
CSAVKGWGDEQYF
>NA|TRBJ2-2|NA|TRBV7-2
TGTGCCAGCAGCTTACGGAGGGGGGACACCGGGGAGCTGTTTTTT
CASSLRRGDTGELFF
>NA|TRBJ2-4|NA|TRBV28
TGTGCCAGCACCTTACCCGGATTAGCCAAAAACATTCAGTACTTC
CASTLPGLAKNIQYF
>NA|TRBJ2-2|NA|TRBV16
TGTGCCAGCAGCCAAATAGGGGTCCAGAACACCGGGGAGCTGTTTTTT
CASSQIGVQNTGELFF
>TRBD2|TRBJ2-1|NA|TRBV18
TGTGCCAGCTCACCACTAGCGGGATCCTACAATGAGCAGTTCTTC
CASSPLAGSYNEQFF
>TRBD2|TRBJ2-1|NA|TRBV5-1
TGCGCCAGTTCAGATAGCGGGATCAACAATGAGCAGTTCTTC
CASSDSGINNEQFF
>TRBD1|TRBJ1-3|NA|TRBV7-4
TGTGCCAGCAGCTTAGGGGGACAGGGGAAGGGAAACACCATATATTTT
CASSLGGQGKGNTIYF
>TRBD2|TRBJ2-7|NA|TRBV19
TGTGCCAGCAGCGGGACCCCCGGTATCGAGCAGTACTTC
CASSGTPGIEQYF
>TRBD1|TRBJ2-7|once|TRBV2
TGTGCCAGCAGTGAGACAGGGCAGGACTACGAGCAGTACTTC
CASSETGQDYEQYF
>NA|TRBJ2-2|NA|TRBV5-4
TGTGCCAGCAGCCCTCCCCCCTTGGGCGGGGTGAACACCGGGGAGCTGTTTTTT
CASSPPPLGGVNTGELFF
>TRBD1|TRBJ1-1|NA|TRBV5-8
TGTGCCAGCAGCTGGGGAGACAGGGTGAGAACTGAAGCTTTCTTT
CASSWGDRVRTEAFF
>NA|TRBJ1-5|NA|TRBV7-6
TGTGCCAGCAGCTTAGGGACAGAAGATAGCAATCAGCCCCAGCATTTT
CASSLGTEDSNQPQHF
>NA|TRBJ2-2|once|TRBV5-4
TGTGCCAGCAGCCTACAGGGACCGGCCGGGGAGCTGTTTTTT
CASSLQGPAGELFF
>TRBD1|TRBJ2-1|NA|TRBV18
TGTGCCAGCTCCCAAGGGACAGGGGCAGAGAATGAGCAGTTCTTC
CASSQGTGAENEQFF
>NA|TRBJ1-3|NA|TRBV27
TGTGCCAGCAGAGGCCGGTCCTCTGGAAACACCATATATTTT
CASRGRSSGNTIYF
>NA|TRBJ2-7|NA|TRBV5-4
TGTGCCAGCAGCCCCGCAAGCTCCTACGAGCAGTACTTC
CASSPASSYEQYF
>NA|TRBJ2-4|NA|TRBV4-3
TGCGCCAGCAGCCAGGAGGGAGGCGACATTCAGTACTTC
CASSQEGGDIQYF
>TRBD1|TRBJ1-1|once|TRBV5-1
TGCGCCAGCAGCCACAACAGGGGACAGGCCCAGAACACTGAAGCTTTCTTT
CASSHNRGQAQNTEAFF
>NA|TRBJ2-2|NA|TRBV27
TGTGCCAGCAGTTGGGCCCGGGGCGCGAACACCGGGGAGCTGTTTTTT
CASSWARGANTGELFF
>NA|TRBJ1-3|NA|TRBV9
TGTGCCAGCAGCGTAGACCCCCACCAGAGCTCTGGAAACACCATATATTTT
CASSVDPHQSSGNTIYF
>NA|TRBJ1-1|NA|TRBV7-2
TGTGCCAGCAGCTTAGTAGGGACGGTGAACACTGAAGCTTTCTTT
CASSLVGTVNTEAFF
>NA|TRBJ1-2|NA|TRBV4-2
TGTGCCAGCAGCAAAACCGGGGTGGGGTTAGACGGCTACACCTTC
CASSKTGVGLDGYTF
>TRBD2|TRBJ2-1|NA|TRBV7-9
TGTGCCAGCAGCTCATACCGGCGCTCTAGCGGATTATACAATGAGCAGTTCTTC
CASSSYRRSSGLYNEQFF